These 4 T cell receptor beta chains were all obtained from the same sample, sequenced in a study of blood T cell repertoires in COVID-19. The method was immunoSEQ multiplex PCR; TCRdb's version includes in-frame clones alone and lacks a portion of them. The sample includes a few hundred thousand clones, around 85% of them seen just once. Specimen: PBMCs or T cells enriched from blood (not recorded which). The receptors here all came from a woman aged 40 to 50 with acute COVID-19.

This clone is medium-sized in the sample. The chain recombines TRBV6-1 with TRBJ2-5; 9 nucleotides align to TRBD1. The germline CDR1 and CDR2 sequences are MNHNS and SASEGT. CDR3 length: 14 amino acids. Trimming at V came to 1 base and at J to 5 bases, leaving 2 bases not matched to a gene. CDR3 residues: CASSEGTGVETQYF. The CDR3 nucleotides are TGTGCCAGCAGTGAAGGGACAGGGGTGGAGACCCAGTACTTC.

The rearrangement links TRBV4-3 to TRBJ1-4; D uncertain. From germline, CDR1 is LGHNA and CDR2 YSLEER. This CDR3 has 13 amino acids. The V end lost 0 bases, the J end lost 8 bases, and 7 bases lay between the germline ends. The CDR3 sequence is CASSQESREKLFF. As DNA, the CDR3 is TGCGCCAGCAGCCAAGAGTCCCGGGAAAAACTGTTTTTT.

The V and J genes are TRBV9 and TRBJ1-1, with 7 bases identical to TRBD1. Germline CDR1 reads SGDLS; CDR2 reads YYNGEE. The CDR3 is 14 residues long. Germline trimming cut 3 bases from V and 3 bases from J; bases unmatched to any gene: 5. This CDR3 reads CASSARDRDTEAFF. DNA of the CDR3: TGTGCCAGCAGCGCCCGGGACAGAGACACTGAAGCTTTCTTT.

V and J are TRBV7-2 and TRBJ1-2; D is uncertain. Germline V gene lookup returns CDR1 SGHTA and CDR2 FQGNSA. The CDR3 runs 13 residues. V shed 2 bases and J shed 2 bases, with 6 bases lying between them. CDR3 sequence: CASSLQANYGYTF. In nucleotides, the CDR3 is TGTGCCAGCAGCTTACAGGCAAACTATGGCTACACCTTC.